The 11 T cell receptor beta chains below come from one sample, sequenced in a study of T cell changes during pregnancy in multiple sclerosis. Profiled with immunoSEQ multiplex PCR; TCRdb holds only in-frame clones, not every one. The repertoire holds roughly 70,000 clones, with around 94% as singletons. The specimen comprised peripheral blood, sampled in the third trimester of pregnancy. These TCRs come from a female donor with multiple sclerosis, enrolled in a pregnancy study.

The chain couples TRBV30 to TRBJ2-2; 7 bases line up with TRBD1. The CDR3 totals 15 residues. Looked up from germline, CDR1 is GTSNPN and CDR2 is SVGIG (reference sequence). Trimming removed 2 bases from V and 3 bases from J; junction bases left unmatched: 6. The CDR3 region has the DNA TGTGCCTGGAGTCCTCGGACAGGATACACCGGGGAGCTGTTTTTT. As protein: CAWSPRTGYTGELFF.

The rearrangement joins TRBV5-1 to TRBJ2-1, with D perhaps TRBD2 (6 bases). The CDR3 sequence is 13 residues long. Between the trimmed V and J ends, which lost 3 bases and 10 bases, there was a span of 14 bases. Germline-derived CDR1 and CDR2 are SGHRS and YFSETQ. The CDR3 coding sequence is TGCGCCAGCAGCTGGAGGGAGTCGGGAGAGCAGTTCTTC. Amino acid sequence: CASSWRESGEQFF.

On this clone: A read error is likely, as this CDR3 ends without the conserved phenylalanine or tryptophan. The chain combines TRBV10-3 with TRBJ2-7; 10 bases align to TRBD2. Germline assignment: CDR1 ENHRY and CDR2 SYGVKD. CDR3 length: 13 residues. After removal of 9 bases from V and 3 bases from J, the junction contained 5 bases not matched to a gene. This CDR3 is CAIGSSGSYEQYL. For the CDR3, the DNA is TGTGCCATAGGGTCTAGCGGGAGCTACGAGCAGTACCTC.

The chain combines TRBV5-1 with TRBJ2-1; 7 bases agree with TRBD1. The V gene end was trimmed by 5 bases and the J gene end by 5 bases; junction bases not matched to a gene: 7. This CDR3 spans 14 amino acids. In germline, CDR1 is SGHRS, CDR2 YFSETQ. The CDR3 here is CASRNPGQNNEQFF. The DNA for the CDR3 is TGCGCCAGCAGGAATCCGGGACAGAACAATGAGCAGTTCTTC.

V usage is TRBV5-1 and J usage is TRBJ2-7, with TRBD1 matching 7 bases. The germline V gene encodes CDR1 SGHRS and CDR2 YFSETQ. V dropped 0 bases and J dropped 5; count of bases not matched to a gene: 5. The CDR3 has 14 amino acids. The CDR3 DNA reads as TGCGCCAGCAGCTTGGTAGGGGGCGTCCACGAGCAGTACTTC. Amino acid sequence: CASSLVGGVHEQYF.

This clone turned up a few times. The gene calls are TRBV30 and TRBJ1-1; D call uncertain. The ends were cut back, 4 bases at V and 3 bases at J, with 18 bases in the middle. The CDR3 length is 15 residues. Germline-derived CDR1 and CDR2 are GTSNPN and SVGIG (reference sequence). CDR3 protein: CAWIPREGLDTEAFF. The CDR3, as DNA: TGTGCCTGGATCCCCCGGGAGGGTTTGGACACTGAAGCTTTCTTT. The full variable domain, completed using reference TRBV30 and TRBJ1-1, is SQTIHQWPATLVQPVGSPLSLECTVEGTSNPNLYWYRQAAGRGLQLLFYSVGIGQISSEVPQNLSASRPQDRQFILSSKKLLLSDSGFYLCAWIPREGLDTEAFFGQGTRLTVV.

The chain couples TRBV6-6 to TRBJ2-7; the D gene is possibly TRBD2 (6 bases). V lost 6 bases, J lost 0 bases, and 12 bases lay in between. The CDR3 totals 14 residues. Germline V CDR1 and CDR2: MNHNY, SVGAGI (reference sequence). CDR3 amino acids: CASRRDATSYEQYF. Written as DNA, the CDR3 is TGTGCCAGCAGGCGGGACGCCACCTCCTACGAGCAGTACTTC.

This chain links TRBV5-1 with TRBJ1-2; TRBD1 aligns across 7 bases. Germline assignment: CDR1 SGHRS and CDR2 YFSETQ. The CDR3 totals 13 residues. The V gene end was trimmed by 2 bases and the J gene end by 6 bases; junction bases not matched to a gene: 4. The CDR3 sequence: CASSFEGADGYTF. For the CDR3, the DNA is TGCGCCAGCAGCTTCGAGGGGGCGGATGGCTACACCTTC.

The J gene is TRBJ1-2, the V gene TRBV30; the match to TRBD1 covers 9 bases. The CDR3 consists of 15 residues. Looked up from germline, CDR1 is GTSNPN and CDR2 is SVGIG (reference sequence). Losses at the gene ends were 0 bases for V and 2 bases for J; bases not matched to a gene: 4. In nucleotides, the CDR3 is TGTGCCTGGAGTGTAATCGGGACAGGGAACTATGGCTACACCTTC. It encodes CAWSVIGTGNYGYTF.

CDR3 protein: CASSSGLAVIYEQYF. Written as DNA, the CDR3 is TGCGCCAGCAGTTCCGGACTAGCGGTTATCTACGAGCAGTACTTC. The V and J genes are TRBV5-1 and TRBJ2-7, with 10 bases aligning to TRBD2. The CDR3 extends over 15 amino acids. From germline, CDR1 is SGHRS and CDR2 YFSETQ. Trimming cost V 5 bases and J 3 bases; bases outside gene matches: 8.

The rearrangement joins TRBV2 to TRBJ2-7; 8 bases map to TRBD2. V shed 6 bases and J 1 base; nucleotides not matched to a gene: 14. The CDR3 length is 17 residues. The germline gives CDR1 SNHLY, CDR2 FYNNEI. CDR3 DNA: TGTGCCAGCAGGGGGGATCTTAGCGGGAAGTCATCCTACGAGCAGTACTTC. This gives the protein CASRGDLSGKSSYEQYF.